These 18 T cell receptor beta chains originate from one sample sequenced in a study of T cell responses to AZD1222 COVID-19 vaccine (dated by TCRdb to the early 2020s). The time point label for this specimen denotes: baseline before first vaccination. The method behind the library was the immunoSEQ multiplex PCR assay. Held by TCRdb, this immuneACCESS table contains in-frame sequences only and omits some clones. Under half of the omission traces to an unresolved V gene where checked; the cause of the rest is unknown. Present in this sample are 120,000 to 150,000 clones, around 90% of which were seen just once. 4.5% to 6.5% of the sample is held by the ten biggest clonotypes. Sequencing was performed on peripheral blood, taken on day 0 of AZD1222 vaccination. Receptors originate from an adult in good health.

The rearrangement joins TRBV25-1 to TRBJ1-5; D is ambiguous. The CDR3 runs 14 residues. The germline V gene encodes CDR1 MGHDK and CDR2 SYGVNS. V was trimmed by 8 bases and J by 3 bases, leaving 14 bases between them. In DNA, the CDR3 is TGTGCCAGCCAAAGACGGGGTTCCAATCAGCCCCAGCATTTT. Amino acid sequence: CASQRRGSNQPQHF.

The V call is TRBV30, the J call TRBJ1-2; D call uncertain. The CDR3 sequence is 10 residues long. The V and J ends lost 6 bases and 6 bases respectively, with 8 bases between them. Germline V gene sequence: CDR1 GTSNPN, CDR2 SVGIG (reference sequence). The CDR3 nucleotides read TGTGCCTGTGCGGTGGATGGCTACACCTTC. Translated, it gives CACAVDGYTF.

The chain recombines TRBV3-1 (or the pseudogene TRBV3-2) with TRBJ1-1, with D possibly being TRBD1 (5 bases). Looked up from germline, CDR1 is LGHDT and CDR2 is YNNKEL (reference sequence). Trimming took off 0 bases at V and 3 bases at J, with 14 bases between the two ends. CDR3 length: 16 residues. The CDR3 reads CASSQEDRGAYTEAFF. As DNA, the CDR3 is TGTGCCAGCAGCCAAGAAGATAGGGGCGCTTACACTGAAGCTTTCTTT.

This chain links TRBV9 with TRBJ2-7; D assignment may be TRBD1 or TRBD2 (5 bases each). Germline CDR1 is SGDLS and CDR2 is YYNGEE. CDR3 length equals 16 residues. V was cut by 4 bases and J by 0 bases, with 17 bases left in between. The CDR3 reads CASSKRDVLSSYEQYF. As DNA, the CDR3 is TGTGCCAGCAGCAAACGGGACGTCCTAAGCTCCTACGAGCAGTACTTC.

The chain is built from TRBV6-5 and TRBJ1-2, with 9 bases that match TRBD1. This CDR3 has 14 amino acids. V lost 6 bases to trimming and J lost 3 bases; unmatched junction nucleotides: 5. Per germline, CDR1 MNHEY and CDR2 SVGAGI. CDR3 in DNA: TGTGCCAGCAGCCGGGACAGGGTGGACTATGGCTACACCTTC. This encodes CASSRDRVDYGYTF.

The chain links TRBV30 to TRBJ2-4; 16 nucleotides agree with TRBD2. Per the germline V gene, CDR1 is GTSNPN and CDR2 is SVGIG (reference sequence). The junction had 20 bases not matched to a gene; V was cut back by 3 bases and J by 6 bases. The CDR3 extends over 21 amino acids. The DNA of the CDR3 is TGTGCCTGGAGCGACCCCCGACCGGGACTAGCGGGAGGGCCGGTGAGAAACATTCAGTACTTC. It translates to CAWSDPRPGLAGGPVRNIQYF.

CDR3 nucleotides: TGTGCCAGCAGCTTTAACGGGGAGCTGTTTTTT. Residues: CASSFNGELFF. V gene TRBV7-9 combines with J gene TRBJ2-2, with D hard to call. V was shortened by 3 bases and J by 7 bases, with 3 bases between the two germline ends. This CDR3 has 11 residues. Germline CDR1 reads SEHNR; CDR2 reads FQNEAQ (reference sequence).

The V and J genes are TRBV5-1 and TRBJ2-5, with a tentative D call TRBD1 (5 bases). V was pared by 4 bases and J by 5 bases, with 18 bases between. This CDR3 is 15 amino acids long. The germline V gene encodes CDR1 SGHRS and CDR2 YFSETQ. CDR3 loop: CASSGADSLRETQYF. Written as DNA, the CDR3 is TGCGCCAGCAGCGGAGCAGACAGTCTACGGGAGACCCAGTACTTC.

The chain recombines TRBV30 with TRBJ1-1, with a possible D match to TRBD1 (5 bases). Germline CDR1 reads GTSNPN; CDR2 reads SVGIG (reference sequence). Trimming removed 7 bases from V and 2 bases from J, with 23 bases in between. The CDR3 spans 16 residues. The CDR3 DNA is TGTGCCTCCCAATCGGGTTACGGACACCTAAACACTGAAGCTTTCTTT. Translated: CASQSGYGHLNTEAFF. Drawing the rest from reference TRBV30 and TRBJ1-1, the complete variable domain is SQTIHQWPATLVQPVGSPLSLECTVEGTSNPNLYWYRQAAGRGLQLLFYSVGIGQISSEVPQNLSASRPQDRQFILSSKKLLLSDSGFYLCASQSGYGHLNTEAFFGQGTRLTVV.

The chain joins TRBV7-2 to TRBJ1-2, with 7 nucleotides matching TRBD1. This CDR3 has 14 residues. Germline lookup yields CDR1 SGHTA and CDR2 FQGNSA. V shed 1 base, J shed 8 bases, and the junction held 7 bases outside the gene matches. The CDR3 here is CASSLGHRGAGYTF. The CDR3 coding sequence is TGTGCCAGCAGCTTAGGACACAGGGGAGCGGGCTACACCTTC.

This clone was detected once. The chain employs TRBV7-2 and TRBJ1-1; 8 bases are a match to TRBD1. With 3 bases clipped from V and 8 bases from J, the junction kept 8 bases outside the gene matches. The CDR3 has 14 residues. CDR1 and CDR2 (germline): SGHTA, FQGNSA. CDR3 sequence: CASSFAGTGREAFF. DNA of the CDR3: TGTGCCAGCAGCTTCGCAGGGACAGGACGAGAAGCTTTCTTT. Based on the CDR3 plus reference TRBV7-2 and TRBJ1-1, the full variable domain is GAGVSQSPSNKVTEKGKDVELRCDPISGHTALYWYRQSLGQGLEFLIYFQGNSAPDKSGLPSDRFSAERTGGSVSTLTIQRTQQEDSAVYLCASSFAGTGREAFFGQGTRLTVV.

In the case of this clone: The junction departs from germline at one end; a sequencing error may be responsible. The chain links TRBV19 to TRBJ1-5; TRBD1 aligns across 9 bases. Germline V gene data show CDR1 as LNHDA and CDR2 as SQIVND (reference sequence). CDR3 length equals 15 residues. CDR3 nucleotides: TGTGCCAGTAGCCGCACAGGGGGCGCCGGTCTGCCCCGGCATTTT. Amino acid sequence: CASSRTGGAGLPRHF.

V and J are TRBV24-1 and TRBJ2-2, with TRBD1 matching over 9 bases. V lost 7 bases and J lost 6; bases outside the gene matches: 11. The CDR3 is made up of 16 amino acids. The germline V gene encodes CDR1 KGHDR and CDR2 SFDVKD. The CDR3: CATRGTGQGVPGELFF. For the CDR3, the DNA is TGTGCCACCAGGGGAACGGGACAGGGTGTCCCCGGGGAGCTGTTTTTT.

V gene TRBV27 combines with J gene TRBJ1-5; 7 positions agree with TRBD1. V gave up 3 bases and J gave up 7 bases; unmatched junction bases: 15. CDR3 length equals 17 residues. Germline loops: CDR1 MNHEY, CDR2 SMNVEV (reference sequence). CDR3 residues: CASSLIPVRQGGQPQHF. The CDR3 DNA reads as TGTGCCAGCAGTTTGATCCCCGTCCGACAGGGTGGACAGCCCCAGCATTTT.

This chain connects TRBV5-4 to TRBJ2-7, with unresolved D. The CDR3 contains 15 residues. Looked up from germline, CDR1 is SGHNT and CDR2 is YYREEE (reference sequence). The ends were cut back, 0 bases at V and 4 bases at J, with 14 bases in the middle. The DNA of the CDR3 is TGTGCCAGCAGCTTGGAGCCCCGAGGATCGTACGAGCAGTACTTC. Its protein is CASSLEPRGSYEQYF.

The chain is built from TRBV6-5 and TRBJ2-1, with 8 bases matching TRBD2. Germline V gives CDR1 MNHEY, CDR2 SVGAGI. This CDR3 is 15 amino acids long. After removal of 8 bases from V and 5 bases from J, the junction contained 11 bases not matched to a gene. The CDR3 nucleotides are TGTGCCAGCGGCACGATGGCGGGAGGTAACAATGAGCAGTTCTTC. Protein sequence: CASGTMAGGNNEQFF.

CDR3 sequence reads: CASSQEPSGSNTGELFF. The CDR3 coding sequence is TGCGCCAGCAGCCAAGAGCCTAGCGGGAGTAACACCGGGGAGCTGTTTTTT. This chain connects TRBV4-3 to TRBJ2-2; 10 bases fit TRBD2. Per the germline V gene, CDR1 is LGHNA and CDR2 is YSLEER. J was trimmed by 2 bases and V by 0 bases; bases with no gene match: 3. This CDR3 region has 17 residues.

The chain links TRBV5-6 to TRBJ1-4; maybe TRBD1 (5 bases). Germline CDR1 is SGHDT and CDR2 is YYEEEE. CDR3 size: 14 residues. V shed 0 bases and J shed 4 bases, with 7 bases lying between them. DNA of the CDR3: TGTGCCAGCAGCTTGGAAGGGGTTAATGAAAAACTGTTTTTT. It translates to CASSLEGVNEKLFF.